This T cell receptor (beta chain) was found in a study of OX40 agonist ivuxolimab in advanced cancers. With respect to this clone: Its antigen is still unknown.

Only in-frame clones appear in the TCRdb table, and some are missing; sequencing was by immunoSEQ multiplex PCR. The sample shows 65,000 to 95,000 clones, around 90% of them seen only once. The length of the CDR3 is 15 residues. Per the germline V gene, CDR1 is MRHNA and CDR2 is SNTAGT. V dropped 4 bases and J dropped 1 base, with 13 bases sitting between them. Study-wide findings and caveats: Also present in some nonresponders was a low level of normalized T-cell clonal expansion. Patients who responded partially at 0.1-3.0 mg/kg showed clonal expansion ranking among the lowest.

The chain uses TRBV6-4 and TRBJ2-5; D may correspond to TRBD1 or TRBD2 (5 bases each). The sequence derives from an adult with an advanced solid tumor such as melanoma, head and neck, liver or kidney cancer. The sequencing used CD4+ or CD8+ T cells sorted from blood, collected in a trial of the OX40 agonist ivuxolimab. CDR3 residues: CASSVNQGPQETQYF. For the CDR3, the DNA is TGTGCCAGCAGTGTGAACCAGGGACCCCAAGAGACCCAGTACTTC.